The 3 T cell receptor beta chains below were found in one sample sequenced in a study of brain T cells in children with intractable seizures. Measured with immunoSEQ multiplex PCR; TCRdb has only the in-frame clones, and not every one. This sample has about 340,000 clones, with about 94% found just once. Time point: blood from clinic visit 5 months post-surgery; TSC patient then seizure free. The sequencing here drew on peripheral blood, taken 5 to 6 months after surgery. The receptors here all came from a boy under two years old with tuberous sclerosis and intractable seizures.

The rearrangement joins TRBV12-3 or TRBV12-4 to TRBJ2-3; D call uncertain. V was clipped by 8 bases and J by 5 bases, with 8 bases between them. The CDR3 loop spans 11 amino acids. CDR3 nucleotide sequence: TGTGCCAGCGCCTCTGGAGATACGCAGTATTTT. It is translated as CASASGDTQYF.

This rearrangement joins TRBV18 to TRBJ2-3, with D unresolved. In germline, CDR1 is KGHSH, CDR2 LQKENI. CDR3 length: 16 residues. V was clipped by 4 bases and J by 0 bases, with 14 bases between them. Written as DNA, the CDR3 is TGTGCCAGCTCACTCGGGCAAGTTCCTAGCACAGATACGCAGTATTTT. The encoded protein is CASSLGQVPSTDTQYF.

The chain joins TRBV5-4 to TRBJ2-7; 11 nucleotides match TRBD1. J was trimmed by 3 bases and V by 2 bases; bases with no gene match: 4. CDR1 and CDR2 (germline): SGHNT, YYREEE (reference sequence). The CDR3 spans 15 residues. In nucleotides, the CDR3 is TGTGCCAGCAGCTTACCCGGGACAGGGGGCTACGAGCAGTACTTC. Encoded protein: CASSLPGTGGYEQYF.